This T cell receptor (beta chain) derives from a study of cytomegalovirus exposure and HLA in healthy donors. Study-level background: Sequencing of about 179 million T cells in an earlier analysis found approximately 120 million unique TCR beta sequences.

The CDR3 has 15 residues. Germline CDR1 is SGHDT and CDR2 is YYEEEE. The ends were cut back, 4 bases at V and 7 bases at J, with 17 bases in the middle. In the PCR, 60 Vbeta and 13 Jbeta primers were used. Using immunoSEQ multiplex PCR, the repertoire was profiled, and TCRdb retains in-frame clones only, with some absent. The sample records about 240,000 clones, roughly 73% being singletons. This clonotype was sampled from a boy between 10 and 17 years old in good health and CMV-seronegative. This chain connects TRBV5-6 to TRBJ1-4, with D possibly TRBD1 on 5 matching bases. The sequencing input was PBMCs. In DNA form, the CDR3 reads TGTGCCAGCAGCCTTCATATGACAAGGGGTGAAAAACTGTTTTTT. Residues: CASSLHMTRGEKLFF.